These 31 T cell receptor beta chains share one sample of origin, sequenced in a study of blood T cell repertoires in COVID-19. Some clones are missing from TCRdb's copy, which holds only in-frame ones; the method was immunoSEQ multiplex PCR. Of around 250,000 clones in the sample, approximately 77% were seen once. What was sequenced was peripheral blood. Receptor source: a woman between 18 and 30 years old with acute or convalescent COVID-19.

This clone was counted between two and nine times. The chain recombines TRBV7-9 with TRBJ2-2; TRBD1 matches at 9 bases. V was clipped by 5 bases and J by 0 bases; unmatched bases: 4. Per the germline V gene, CDR1 is SEHNR and CDR2 is FQNEAQ (reference sequence). CDR3 length: 16 amino acids. This CDR3 is CASSKGTGSNTGELFF. The CDR3 DNA reads TGTGCCAGCAGCAAGGGGACAGGGTCGAACACCGGGGAGCTGTTTTTT.

This chain uses TRBV29-1 with TRBJ2-2, with 8 bases that match TRBD2. Trimming cost V 2 bases and J 9 bases; bases outside gene matches: 8. This CDR3 is built from 14 residues. Looked up from germline, CDR1 is SQVTM and CDR2 is ANQGSEA. The CDR3 sequence: CSVELAGGPRELFF. In DNA form, the CDR3 reads TGCAGCGTTGAACTCGCGGGAGGTCCCCGGGAGCTGTTTTTT.

V gene TRBV5-8 combines with J gene TRBJ2-5; 10 bases line up with TRBD1. The V and J ends lost 2 bases and 4 bases, in that order; junction bases with no gene match: 5. Germline CDR1 SGHTS, CDR2 YDEGEE. The CDR3 length is 15 residues. CDR3 protein: CASSLGTGEGETQYF. In DNA form, the CDR3 reads TGTGCCAGCAGCTTAGGGACAGGGGAGGGAGAGACCCAGTACTTC.

The chain joins TRBV11-2 to TRBJ2-7; weak D call: TRBD2 (7 bases). The V gene's germline CDR1 is SGHAT and CDR2 FQNNGV. This CDR3 has 17 residues. V shed 1 base and J shed 2 bases, with 18 bases lying between them. CDR3 sequence (DNA): TGTGCCAGCAGCTTAGTATTAGGGGGGGGACCAACCTACGAGCAGTACTTC. It is translated as CASSLVLGGGPTYEQYF.

V is TRBV19 and J is TRBJ1-1; D unresolved. The CDR3 covers 13 residues. V was trimmed by 4 bases and J by 4 bases, leaving 10 bases between them. Germline values: CDR1 LNHDA, CDR2 SQIVND (reference sequence). CDR3 amino acids: CASSTYTRTEAFF. Here the CDR3 DNA reads TGTGCCAGTAGTACCTATACCCGCACTGAAGCTTTCTTT.

The chain carries TRBV7-2 and TRBJ1-1; D is possibly TRBD1 (5 bases). V dropped 1 base and J dropped 10 bases, with 16 bases sitting between them. CDR3 length: 14 amino acids. CDR1 SGHTA and CDR2 FQGNSA come from the germline V gene. The CDR3 region is CASSLGAPGRGAFF. The CDR3 DNA follows: TGTGCCAGCAGCTTAGGGGCGCCAGGGCGAGGAGCTTTCTTT.

This clone was observed a handful of times. The CDR3 nucleotides read TGCGCCAGCAGCCAAGATTGGGGACAGCCAACCTACGAGCAGTACTTC. This sequence encodes CASSQDWGQPTYEQYF. This chain links TRBV4-1 with TRBJ2-7, with 7 bases lining up with TRBD1. The CDR3 is made up of 16 amino acids. Trimming cost V 0 bases and J 2 bases; bases outside gene matches: 7. Germline values: CDR1 MGHRA, CDR2 YSYEKL.

This chain connects TRBV10-3 to TRBJ1-5; tentative D call: TRBD1 (5 bases). The CDR3 is 13 amino acids. Germline CDR1 and CDR2: ENHRY and SYGVKD. V lost 6 bases and J lost 0, with 6 bases in between. The CDR3 region has the DNA TGTGCCATCAGGGACACTAGCAATCAGCCCCAGCATTTT. This encodes CAIRDTSNQPQHF.

The rearrangement links TRBV5-1 to TRBJ2-7; 11 bases are a match to TRBD1. V lost 6 bases, J lost 4 bases, and 6 bases stayed unmatched. Per the germline V gene, CDR1 is SGHRS and CDR2 is YFSETQ. There are 14 residues in the CDR3. In DNA form, the CDR3 reads TGCGCCAGCACGCCGGACAGGGGGCTATACGAGCAGTACTTC. Translated, it gives CASTPDRGLYEQYF.

The CDR3, as DNA: TGTGCCAGCCCGGGGCCGGGACTCTACAATGAGCAGTTCTTC. It encodes CASPGPGLYNEQFF. The chain employs TRBV6-5 and TRBJ2-1; D is perhaps TRBD2 (6 bases). V lost 8 bases to trimming and J lost 3 bases, with 14 bases between them. The germline V gene has CDR1 MNHEY and CDR2 SVGAGI. This CDR3 region has 14 residues.

The chain is built from TRBV28 and TRBJ1-5; tentatively, D is TRBD1 (5 bases). Trimming removed 2 bases from V and 6 bases from J, with 17 bases in between. The CDR3 length is 16 residues. CDR1 and CDR2 (germline): MDHEN, SYDVKM. The CDR3 is CASSLIPRREGQPQHF. The CDR3 DNA reads as TGTGCCAGCAGTTTAATCCCGCGCAGGGAGGGTCAGCCCCAGCATTTT.

The table lists this clone with a few counts. The CDR3 nucleotides are TGTGCCAGCAGCGCGGGACTAGCGGGAGTCGCTGAGCAGTTCTTC. Amino acid sequence: CASSAGLAGVAEQFF. The chain combines TRBV5-6 with TRBJ2-1, with TRBD2 identical over 14 bases. V dropped 4 bases and J dropped 9; count of bases not matched to a gene: 6. The CDR3 runs to 15 residues. Germline loops: CDR1 SGHDT, CDR2 YYEEEE. The full variable domain, with the rest looked up from reference TRBV5-6 and TRBJ2-1, is DAGVTQSPTHLIKTRGQQVTLRCSPKSGHDTVSWYQQALGQGPQFIFQYYEEEERQRGNFPDRFSGHQFPNYSSELNVNALLLGDSALYLCASSAGLAGVAEQFFGPGTRLTVL.

This sequence joins TRBV21-1 and TRBJ2-7; the table gives TRBD2 as D, unverified against the DNA. TRBV21-1 is assigned pseudogene status. The CDR3 length is 19 residues. CDR3 region: CASSQNRTSGIKFEHEQYF. The CDR3 DNA follows: TGTGCCAGCAGCCAAAATCGGACTAGCGGGATCAAATTCGAGCACGAGCAGTACTTC.

This rearrangement joins TRBV7-9 to TRBJ2-7; TRBD2 aligns across 7 bases. Germline V gene data show CDR1 as SEHNR and CDR2 as FQNEAQ (reference sequence). This CDR3 is 13 amino acids long. With V trimmed by 5 bases and J by 2 bases, 3 bases remained unmatched. The CDR3 DNA sequence: TGTGCCAGCAGCGGGGGAGGGCCCTACGAGCAGTACTTC. It encodes CASSGGGPYEQYF.

The DNA for the CDR3 is TGTGCCAGTAGCACTGGGACAGGGGTTAGTCTGAATTCACCCCTCCACTTT. Translated, it gives CASSTGTGVSLNSPLHF. The chain couples TRBV19 to TRBJ1-6; 10 bases agree with TRBD1. Unmatched junction bases numbered 12, after V lost 6 bases and J lost 7 bases. This CDR3 has 17 amino acids. Germline V gene data show CDR1 as LNHDA and CDR2 as SQIVND (reference sequence).

The chain recombines TRBV5-4 with TRBJ2-1; TRBD2 agrees at 9 bases. The CDR3 contains 15 residues. Germline lookup yields CDR1 SGHNT and CDR2 YYREEE (reference sequence). The V segment lost 1 base and the J segment 3 bases; nucleotides outside the gene matches: 2. The CDR3: CASSLKLAGYNEQFF. The CDR3 DNA reads TGTGCCAGCAGCTTGAAACTAGCGGGCTACAATGAGCAGTTCTTC.

This sequence joins TRBV14 and TRBJ1-2, with 7 nucleotides matching TRBD1. V dropped 1 base and J dropped 3; count of bases not matched to a gene: 5. Germline values: CDR1 SGHDN, CDR2 FVKESK. The CDR3 is 15 residues long. The CDR3 sequence is CASSQVAGGYYGYTF. The DNA of the CDR3 is TGTGCCAGCAGCCAAGTGGCAGGGGGTTACTATGGCTACACCTTC.

The J gene is TRBJ2-1, the V gene TRBV4-3; TRBD2 is a possible D gene (6 bases). Germline CDR1 and CDR2: LGHNA and YSLEER. This CDR3 contains 21 residues. V shed 4 bases and J shed 4 bases, with 32 bases lying between them. The CDR3 loop is CASSPTPREAGGGTGYNEQFF. The CDR3 region has the DNA TGCGCCAGCAGCCCGACCCCCAGGGAGGCTGGCGGCGGGACGGGGTACAATGAGCAGTTCTTC.

This chain joins TRBV18 and TRBJ2-7, with a weak D call TRBD2 (5 bases). V gave up 1 base and J gave up 0 bases, with 7 bases separating them. Per germline, CDR1 KGHSH and CDR2 LQKENI. The CDR3 length is 14 residues. The CDR3 here is CASSPHEGSYEQYF. The CDR3 coding sequence is TGTGCCAGCTCACCACATGAGGGCTCCTACGAGCAGTACTTC. The full variable domain, completed using reference TRBV18 and TRBJ2-7, is NAGVMQNPRHLVRRRGQEARLRCSPMKGHSHVYWYRQLPEEGLKFMVYLQKENIIDESGMPKERFSAEFPKEGPSILRIQQVVRGDSAAYFCASSPHEGSYEQYFGPGTRLTVT.

The V call is TRBV6-2 or TRBV6-3, the J call TRBJ1-5; unclear D gene. The germline V gene encodes CDR1 MNHEY and CDR2 SVGEGT. The CDR3 is made up of 18 amino acids. V lost 0 bases and J lost 2, with 17 bases in between. The CDR3 reads CASSYSTGGRLGNQPQHF. The CDR3 DNA sequence: TGTGCCAGCAGTTACTCGACGGGTGGAAGATTGGGCAATCAGCCCCAGCATTTT.

The CDR3 bases are TGTGCCAGCAGTTACGGACAGTACTACTACAATGAGCAGTTCTTC. Translated, it gives CASSYGQYYYNEQFF. The V call is TRBV6-2 or TRBV6-3, the J call TRBJ2-1; perhaps TRBD1 as D (6 bases). CDR3 size: 15 residues. Germline CDR1 reads MNHEY; CDR2 reads SVGEGT. Trimming took 2 bases from V and 3 from J, leaving 11 bases between them.

The J gene is TRBJ2-7, the V gene TRBV9, with a weak D call TRBD2 (6 bases). This CDR3 has 15 residues. Trimming removed 0 bases from V and 2 bases from J, with 12 bases in between. Looked up from germline, CDR1 is SGDLS and CDR2 is YYNGEE. CDR3 amino acids: CASSVGRGFPYEQYF. DNA of the CDR3: TGTGCCAGCAGCGTAGGACGGGGGTTCCCCTACGAGCAGTACTTC.

V gene TRBV10-1 combines with J gene TRBJ2-5; D remains unclear. Trimming stripped 5 bases from V and 2 bases from J, with 9 bases between. The CDR3 loop spans 13 amino acids. Germline CDR1 is WNHNN and CDR2 is SYGVQD (reference sequence). The CDR3 DNA follows: TGCGCCAGCAGTCCCGGGTTACAAGAGACCCAGTACTTC. Its protein product is CASSPGLQETQYF.

This clone was detected only once. The V and J genes are TRBV19 and TRBJ1-5; D is uncertain. This CDR3 is 15 amino acids long. The germline V gene encodes CDR1 LNHDA and CDR2 SQIVND (reference sequence). Between the trimmed V and J ends, which lost 5 bases and 4 bases, there was a span of 15 bases. DNA of the CDR3: TGTGCCAGTAGTGAGGGAGGGTATTTTAATCAGCCCCAGCATTTT. Its protein is CASSEGGYFNQPQHF.

The chain combines TRBV11-2 with TRBJ2-3, with 12 bases that match TRBD2. This CDR3 comprises 15 residues. Losses at the gene ends were 5 bases for V and 3 bases for J; bases not matched to a gene: 3. Germline CDR1 is SGHAT and CDR2 is FQNNGV. As DNA, the CDR3 is TGTGCCAGCAGCGTAGGACTAGCGGGAACAGATACGCAGTATTTT. This translates into CASSVGLAGTDTQYF. The full variable domain, completed using reference TRBV11-2 and TRBJ2-3, is EAGVAQSPRYKIIEKRQSVAFWCNPISGHATLYWYQQILGQGPKLLIQFQNNGVVDDSQLPKDRFSAERLKGVDSTLKIQPAKLEDSAVYLCASSVGLAGTDTQYFGPGTRLTVL.

The chain combines TRBV7-2 with TRBJ2-1; D is possibly TRBD2 (5 bases). CDR3 length: 14 amino acids. The ends were cut back, 2 bases at V and 10 bases at J, with 15 bases in the middle. CDR1 is SGHTA and CDR2 is FQGNSA in the germline V gene. The CDR3 region is CASSLTLVLAEQFF. CDR3 coding DNA: TGTGCCAGCAGCTTAACCCTTGTGTTAGCGGAGCAGTTCTTC.

V gene TRBV6-5 combines with J gene TRBJ1-2, with 9 bases fitting TRBD1. CDR3 length: 13 residues. CDR1 and CDR2 from the germline V gene are MNHEY and SVGAGI. J gave up 8 bases and V 5 bases, and 6 bases lay outside the gene matches. The CDR3: CASSLQGAGGYTF. The CDR3 DNA follows: TGTGCCAGCAGTCTACAGGGGGCGGGCGGCTACACCTTC.

This clone was found a few times. This chain connects TRBV18 to TRBJ1-3; 7 bases line up with TRBD1. Germline V lookup: CDR1 KGHSH, CDR2 LQKENI. The CDR3 runs 18 residues. The V segment lost 3 bases and the J segment 0 bases; nucleotides outside the gene matches: 11. CDR3 region: CASSPAVGQADSGNTIYF. The DNA of the CDR3 is TGTGCCAGCTCACCGGCCGTTGGACAGGCAGACTCTGGAAACACCATATATTTT.

This clone is a singleton in its sample. V and J are TRBV19 and TRBJ2-5; D is unclear. The CDR3 length is 13 residues. Germline CDR1 reads LNHDA; CDR2 reads SQIVND (reference sequence). Between the trimmed V and J ends, which lost 8 bases and 0 bases, there was a span of 10 bases. In DNA form, the CDR3 reads TGTGCCAGTGGTAGGAGCTACCAAGAGACCCAGTACTTC. Amino acid sequence: CASGRSYQETQYF.

V is TRBV10-1 and J is TRBJ1-1; 10 bases agree with TRBD1. With V trimmed by 8 bases and J by 4 bases, 7 bases remained unmatched. Germline loops: CDR1 WNHNN, CDR2 SYGVQD (reference sequence). The CDR3 loop spans 14 amino acids. The CDR3 sequence is CASSPGQGSTEAFF. CDR3 in DNA: TGCGCCAGCTCACCGGGACAGGGGAGCACTGAAGCTTTCTTT.

The chain joins TRBV6-5 to TRBJ2-7; D might be TRBD2 (7 bases). Germline CDR1 reads MNHEY; CDR2 reads SVGAGI. V was trimmed by 2 bases and J by 5 bases, leaving 16 bases between them. This CDR3 comprises 15 residues. The CDR3 reads CASSYMAGAVDEQYF. DNA for the CDR3: TGTGCCAGCAGTTACATGGCGGGGGCGGTGGACGAGCAGTACTTC.